This T cell receptor beta chain was identified in a study of blood T cell repertoires in COVID-19. As for the study in general: There were acute and convalescent COVID-19 samples, and they came from the United States, Italy and Spain.

This CDR3 comprises 14 residues. The germline V and J ends were trimmed by 2 bases and 5 bases, with 9 bases remaining between them. CDR1 is SEHNR and CDR2 is FQNEAQ in the germline V gene (reference sequence). Measured with immunoSEQ multiplex PCR; TCRdb has only the in-frame clones, and not every one. The table has approximately 290,000 clones, 75% to 90% seen once. The receptor comes from a woman aged 25-40 years who had recovered from COVID-19. The sequencing sample was made of PBMCs or T cells enriched from blood (not recorded which). The chain joins TRBV7-9 to TRBJ1-4; no reliable D call. CDR3 nucleotides: TGTGCCAGCAGCTTAAGAGCGGAGAATGAAAAACTGTTTTTT. Translating it yields CASSLRAENEKLFF.